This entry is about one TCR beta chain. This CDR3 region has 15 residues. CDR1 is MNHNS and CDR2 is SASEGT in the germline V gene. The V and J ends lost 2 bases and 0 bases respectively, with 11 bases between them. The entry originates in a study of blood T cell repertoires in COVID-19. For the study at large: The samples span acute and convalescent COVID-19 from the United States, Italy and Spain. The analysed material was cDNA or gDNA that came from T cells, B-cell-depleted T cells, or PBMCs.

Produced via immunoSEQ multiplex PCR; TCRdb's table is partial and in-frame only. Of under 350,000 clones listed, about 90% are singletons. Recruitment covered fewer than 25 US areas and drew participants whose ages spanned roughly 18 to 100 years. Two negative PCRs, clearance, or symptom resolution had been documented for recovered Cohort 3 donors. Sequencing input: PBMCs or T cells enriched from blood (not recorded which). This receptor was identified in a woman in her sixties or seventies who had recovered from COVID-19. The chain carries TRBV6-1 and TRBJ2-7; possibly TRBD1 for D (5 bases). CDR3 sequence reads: CASSELGPYSYEQYF. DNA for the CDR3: TGTGCCAGCAGTGAATTGGGGCCTTACTCCTACGAGCAGTACTTC.